What follows are 28 T cell receptor beta chains derived from one specimen sequenced in a study of blood T cell repertoires in COVID-19. Repertoires were generated with immunoSEQ multiplex PCR, while TCRdb's copy carries only in-frame clones and drops some. The data show just under 150,000 clones, over 65% seen once. The sequencing input was peripheral blood. All receptors come from a human donor in a cohort sampled during active COVID-19.

The V and J genes are TRBV24-1 and TRBJ1-5; D may be TRBD1 (6 bases). The V gene's germline CDR1 is KGHDR and CDR2 SFDVKD. V was shortened by 4 bases and J by 15 bases, with 18 bases between the two germline ends. The CDR3 runs to 13 residues. In nucleotides, the CDR3 is TGTGCCACCAGTGAAAGTAACCGGGACACTTGGCATTTT. Its protein product is CATSESNRDTWHF.

The V call is TRBV5-1, the J call TRBJ2-2, with 8 bases that match TRBD2. This CDR3 is built from 15 residues. Germline assignment: CDR1 SGHRS and CDR2 YFSETQ. The V gene end was trimmed by 5 bases and the J gene end by 5 bases; junction bases not matched to a gene: 8. DNA for the CDR3: TGCGCCAGCAGTCCGGGACTAGTCCTTACCGGGGAGCTGTTTTTT. Protein: CASSPGLVLTGELFF. The entire variable domain, with the rest obtained from reference TRBV5-1 and TRBJ2-2, is as follows: KAGVTQTPRYLIKTRGQQVTLSCSPISGHRSVSWYQQTPGQGLQFLFEYFSETQRNKGNFPGRFSGRQFSNSRSEMNVSTLELGDSALYLCASSPGLVLTGELFFGEGSRLTVL.

The chain uses TRBV19 and TRBJ2-1; no definite D call. Trimming removed 4 bases from V and 0 bases from J, with 10 bases in between. The V gene's germline CDR1 is LNHDA and CDR2 SQIVND (reference sequence). The CDR3 spans 15 residues. The CDR3: CASSKAASSYNEQFF. In nucleotides, the CDR3 is TGTGCCAGTAGTAAGGCGGCTAGCTCCTACAATGAGCAGTTCTTC.

The chain combines TRBV4-1 with TRBJ2-2, with D possibly TRBD1 on 6 matching bases. The CDR3 has 16 amino acids. The germline CDR1 and CDR2 sequences are MGHRA and YSYEKL. The V and J ends lost 4 bases and 5 bases respectively, with 17 bases between them. CDR3: CASSLVEGVGTGELFF. The CDR3 region has the DNA TGCGCCAGCAGCCTTGTTGAGGGGGTCGGGACCGGGGAGCTGTTTTTT.

CDR3 loop: CASSLADGSLGYTF. In nucleotides, the CDR3 is TGCGCCAGCAGCTTGGCCGACGGGTCCCTTGGCTACACCTTC. The rearrangement links TRBV5-1 to TRBJ1-2; D remains ambiguous. V was shortened by 0 bases and J by 7 bases, with 13 bases between the two germline ends. The CDR3 covers 14 residues. Germline values: CDR1 SGHRS, CDR2 YFSETQ.

The chain employs TRBV7-9 and TRBJ2-2, with TRBD2 matching 9 bases. Germline CDR1 reads SEHNR; CDR2 reads FQNEAQ (reference sequence). The CDR3 has 16 amino acids. The J segment lost 6 bases and the V segment lost 1 base, leaving 6 bases of the junction unmatched. CDR3 DNA sequence: TGTGCCAGCAGCTTAGGACTAGCGGTATTGGCCGGGGAGCTGTTTTTT. Residues: CASSLGLAVLAGELFF.

This sequence joins TRBV6-6 and TRBJ2-5; 9 bases align to TRBD1. Germline V lookup: CDR1 MNHNY, CDR2 SVGAGI (reference sequence). CDR3 length equals 15 residues. Germline trimming cut 6 bases from V and 5 bases from J; bases unmatched to any gene: 10. The CDR3 DNA sequence: TGTGCCAGCAGACGCCAACAGGGGGCAGTGGAGACCCAGTACTTC. This encodes CASRRQQGAVETQYF.

The chain is built from TRBV5-4 and TRBJ2-5; 9 bases match TRBD2. There are 16 residues in the CDR3. The V gene end was trimmed by 7 bases and the J gene end by 2 bases; junction bases not matched to a gene: 12. Germline V CDR1 and CDR2: SGHNT, YYREEE (reference sequence). CDR3 sequence reads: CASRLDPGLAQETQYF. The CDR3 coding sequence is TGTGCCAGCCGCCTTGACCCGGGACTAGCTCAAGAGACCCAGTACTTC.

The V and J genes are TRBV19 and TRBJ1-5; D unresolved. The CDR3 has 14 amino acids. Trimming stripped 1 base from V and 2 bases from J, with 6 bases between. Germline V CDR1 and CDR2: LNHDA, SQIVND (reference sequence). CDR3 DNA sequence: TGTGCCAGTAGTATAGTGGGAGGCAATCAGCCCCAGCATTTT. Amino acids: CASSIVGGNQPQHF.

This chain joins TRBV7-2 and TRBJ2-5, with TRBD1 matching 8 bases. The CDR3 has 14 residues. Germline CDR1 reads SGHTA; CDR2 reads FQGNSA. Losses at the gene ends were 5 bases for V and 1 base for J; bases not matched to a gene: 3. The CDR3 region is CASSQDRVQETQYF. The CDR3 DNA reads as TGTGCCAGCAGCCAGGACAGGGTCCAAGAGACCCAGTACTTC.

The rearrangement uses TRBV7-6 and TRBJ2-7, with TRBD1 matching 7 bases. After removal of 0 bases from V and 2 bases from J, the junction contained 7 bases not matched to a gene. Looked up from germline, CDR1 is SGHVS and CDR2 is FNYEAQ. The CDR3 length is 16 residues. The CDR3 here is CASSLAPGTAPYEQYF. In DNA form, the CDR3 reads TGTGCCAGCAGCTTAGCCCCCGGGACAGCACCCTACGAGCAGTACTTC.

The chain is built from TRBV7-9 and TRBJ2-7; TRBD2 matches at 9 bases. Per germline, CDR1 SEHNR and CDR2 FQNEAQ (reference sequence). CDR3 size: 17 residues. The junction had 16 bases not matched to a gene; V was cut back by 3 bases and J by 7 bases. CDR3 DNA sequence: TGTGCCAGCAGCTTTAGGGAGACTAGCGGCCCGGGGGGAGAGCAGTACTTC. Protein: CASSFRETSGPGGEQYF.

CDR3 in DNA: TGTGCCAGCAGCTTAGTCCCCCAACCTACTAGCGGGAGGGGGACAGATACGCAGTATTTT. Its protein is CASSLVPQPTSGRGTDTQYF. The chain has TRBV7-8 and TRBJ2-3, with TRBD2 matching 13 bases. The germline V gene has CDR1 SGHVS and CDR2 FQNEAQ. The CDR3 loop spans 20 amino acids. J lost 3 bases, V lost 1 base, and 13 bases had no gene match.

The V gene is TRBV3-1 (or the pseudogene TRBV3-2), the J gene TRBJ2-5; D perhaps matches TRBD2 (5 bases). The germline gives CDR1 LGHDT, CDR2 YNNKEL (reference sequence). V was pared by 4 bases and J by 7 bases, with 19 bases between. The CDR3 extends over 15 amino acids. CDR3 coding DNA: TGTGCCAGCAGCCCCGCCCCGACTCCGGCGGGGACCCAGTACTTC. It is translated as CASSPAPTPAGTQYF.

This clone was observed a single time. This sequence joins TRBV3-1 (or the pseudogene TRBV3-2) and TRBJ2-7, with 11 positions matching TRBD1. In germline, CDR1 is LGHDT, CDR2 YNNKEL (reference sequence). The CDR3 is 17 residues long. Trimming took 3 bases from V and 4 from J; bases not matched to a gene: 11. The CDR3 protein is CASSHGTGGNRLYEQYF. DNA for the CDR3: TGTGCCAGCAGCCACGGGACAGGGGGTAACCGGCTTTACGAGCAGTACTTC.

This clone appeared once. The chain carries TRBV28 and TRBJ2-5; TRBD1 is a possible D gene (5 bases). The CDR3 contains 15 residues. From germline, CDR1 is MDHEN and CDR2 SYDVKM. V lost 10 bases to trimming and J lost 4 bases, with 22 bases between them. The CDR3 protein is CAIQGWGNEGETQYF. CDR3 DNA: TGTGCCATTCAAGGGTGGGGCAATGAAGGAGAGACCCAGTACTTC.

CDR3 sequence: CASGLALDSPPTGELFF. The CDR3 nucleotides read TGTGCTAGTGGTTTGGCTCTGGACAGCCCCCCAACCGGGGAGCTGTTTTTT. The rearrangement links TRBV12-5 to TRBJ2-2; a possible D gene is TRBD1 (6 bases). In germline, CDR1 is LGHNT, CDR2 FRNRAP. This CDR3 region has 17 residues. Trimming took off 1 base at V and 5 bases at J, with 17 bases between the two ends.

J is TRBJ2-7 and V is TRBV14; possible D gene TRBD2, 5 bases. The V gene's germline CDR1 is SGHDN and CDR2 FVKESK. CDR3 length: 17 residues. Trimming pared 3 bases from V and 7 bases from J, leaving 25 bases between. The CDR3 nucleotides are TGTGCCAGCAGCCATCCCTCTACCGGGAACAATCCCAGAGAGCAGTACTTC. This codes for CASSHPSTGNNPREQYF.

This clone was picked up one time. This chain links TRBV24-1 with TRBJ2-2; 14 bases agree with TRBD2. V gave up 5 bases and J gave up 8 bases; unmatched junction bases: 9. The CDR3 sequence is 17 residues long. Germline-derived CDR1 and CDR2 are KGHDR and SFDVKD. The CDR3 loop is CATSGSWGLAGEGELFF. CDR3 bases: TGTGCCACCAGTGGGTCGTGGGGACTAGCGGGAGAAGGGGAGCTGTTTTTT.

The CDR3 here is CASSLEPGGRTYNEQFF. The DNA of the CDR3 is TGTGCCAGCAGCTTAGAACCCGGCGGGAGAACCTACAATGAGCAGTTCTTC. The V gene is TRBV7-6, the J gene TRBJ2-1; TRBD2 aligns across 7 bases. Per germline, CDR1 SGHVS and CDR2 FNYEAQ. J was trimmed by 2 bases and V by 1 base; bases with no gene match: 8. There are 17 residues in the CDR3.

The V call is TRBV19, the J call TRBJ2-5, with TRBD2 matching over 8 bases. The CDR3 is 16 amino acids. Germline trimming cut 5 bases from V and 0 bases from J; bases unmatched to any gene: 8. CDR1 LNHDA and CDR2 SQIVND come from the germline V gene (reference sequence). The CDR3 sequence: CASSPTRGANQETQYF. The CDR3 coding sequence is TGTGCCAGTAGTCCGACGCGGGGGGCCAACCAAGAGACCCAGTACTTC. The complete variable domain, with remaining parts taken from reference TRBV19 and TRBJ2-5, reads DGGITQSPKYLFRKEGQNVTLSCEQNLNHDAMYWYRQDPGQGLRLIYYSQIVNDFQKGDIAEGYSVSREKKESFPLTVTSAQKNPTAFYLCASSPTRGANQETQYFGPGTRLLVL.

The chain is built from TRBV6-6 and TRBJ1-5; 11 nucleotides agree with TRBD1. CDR3 length: 15 amino acids. Germline V lookup: CDR1 MNHNY, CDR2 SVGAGI (reference sequence). Trimming took 6 bases from V and 4 from J; bases not matched to a gene: 5. The DNA of the CDR3 is TGTGCCAGCAGCCACGGGACAGGGGGGAATCAGCCCCAGCATTTT. Translating gives CASSHGTGGNQPQHF.

The genes are TRBV2 and TRBJ2-1; 13 positions match TRBD2. The germline gives CDR1 SNHLY, CDR2 FYNNEI. Unmatched junction bases numbered 6, after V lost 7 bases and J lost 9 bases. The CDR3 totals 14 residues. The CDR3: CASKATSGGGEQFF. The CDR3 coding sequence is TGTGCCAGCAAGGCCACTAGCGGGGGGGGTGAGCAGTTCTTC.

V gene TRBV5-5 combines with J gene TRBJ2-1; possible D gene TRBD1, 6 bases. This CDR3 is 14 amino acids long. CDR1 is SGHKS, CDR2 YYEKEE, per germline (reference sequence). Trimming took 1 base from V and 8 from J, leaving 13 bases between them. This CDR3 is CASSLMGAGDEQFF. CDR3 bases: TGTGCCAGCAGCTTGATGGGGGCCGGTGATGAGCAGTTCTTC.

The rearrangement joins TRBV18 to TRBJ1-1; 7 nucleotides match TRBD1. Trimming at V came to 3 bases and at J to 8 bases, leaving 9 bases not matched to a gene. The germline V gene has CDR1 KGHSH and CDR2 LQKENI. This CDR3 is built from 14 residues. The CDR3: CASSPSGTEKEAFF. CDR3 nucleotides: TGTGCCAGCTCACCTTCCGGGACAGAAAAAGAAGCTTTCTTT.

The chain recombines TRBV5-4 with TRBJ1-1, with TRBD1 matching over 7 bases. The CDR3 contains 15 residues. Germline V gives CDR1 SGHNT, CDR2 YYREEE (reference sequence). V was clipped by 0 bases and J by 8 bases; unmatched bases: 10. The CDR3 DNA is TGTGCCAGCAGCTTGGCCTGGCCAGGGGGATCCGAAGCTTTCTTT. It is translated as CASSLAWPGGSEAFF.

The rearrangement links TRBV7-6 to TRBJ2-2, with TRBD2 identical over 11 bases. The junction had 8 bases not matched to a gene; V was cut back by 4 bases and J by 4 bases. This CDR3 is 17 amino acids long. CDR1 is SGHVS, CDR2 FNYEAQ, per germline. The CDR3 DNA follows: TGTGCCAGCAGCTACCCTATAGCGGGGGGGGCCACCGGGGAGCTGTTTTTT. Translation gives CASSYPIAGGATGELFF. The full variable domain, its missing parts supplied by reference TRBV7-6 and TRBJ2-2, is GAGVSQSPRYKVTKRGQDVALRCDPISGHVSLYWYRQALGQGPEFLTYFNYEAQQDKSGLPNDRFSAERPEGSISTLTIQRTEQRDSAMYRCASSYPIAGGATGELFFGEGSRLTVL.

The chain links TRBV15 to TRBJ2-5; TRBD2 matches 14 bases. V trimming: 2 bases; J trimming: 1 base; junction bases outside the gene matches: 3. The CDR3 runs to 17 residues. Germline values: CDR1 LNHNV, CDR2 YYDKDF (reference sequence). CDR3 DNA: TGTGCCACCAGCAGACTCGGGACTAGCGGGGGCCAAGAGACCCAGTACTTC. Residues: CATSRLGTSGGQETQYF.